This is a list of T cell receptor beta chains from one sample in a study of T-cell memory formation after mild COVID-19. A single record per CDR3 protein comes from TCRdb applying MiXCR to the 5' RACE reads. The sample contains under 250,000 distinct CDR3 sequences, 15% of which appear only once. The specimen was PBMCs or a T cell subset sorted from them (not recorded which). Receptors were obtained from an adult woman who had mild COVID-19 (a few samples of this study predate the infection). Cell type and time point are not known. Each CDR3 is given with its conserved first and last residue. D genes are given only for firm matches. Some rows have no size entry. The others give once, few or many, or a class for an expanded clone.

J gene: TRBJ2-2; V gene: TRBV19; clone size: NA; D gene: NA; CDR3 protein: CASNLAQTGELFF; CDR3 DNA: TGTGCCAGTAATCTGGCGCAAACCGGGGAGCTGTTTTTT
J gene: TRBJ1-1; V gene: TRBV7-3; clone size: few; D gene: NA; CDR3 protein: CASSAQGRLNTEAFF; CDR3 DNA: TGTGCCAGCAGCGCCCAGGGACGGCTGAACACTGAAGCTTTCTTT
J gene: TRBJ1-1; V gene: TRBV3-1; clone size: many; D gene: NA; CDR3 protein: CASSRRDTNTEAFF; CDR3 DNA: TGTGCCAGCAGCCGACGGGACACAAACACTGAAGCTTTCTTT
J gene: TRBJ2-7; V gene: TRBV6-6; clone size: NA; D gene: NA; CDR3 protein: CASRAGTYYEQYF; CDR3 DNA: TGTGCCAGCAGAGCCGGGACTTACTACGAGCAGTACTTC
J gene: TRBJ1-5; V gene: TRBV6-4; clone size: once; D gene: TRBD1; CDR3 protein: CASSVVPLRTGESISPSGF; CDR3 DNA: TGTGCCAGCAGCGTTGTACCGCTTAGGACAGGGGAATCGATCAGCCCCAGTGGATTT
J gene: TRBJ2-7; V gene: TRBV7-2; clone size: few; D gene: NA; CDR3 protein: CASSRPGRGYEQYF; CDR3 DNA: TGTGCCAGCAGTCGACCGGGACGAGGTTACGAGCAGTACTTC
J gene: TRBJ2-1; V gene: TRBV20-1; clone size: NA; D gene: NA; CDR3 protein: CSADSGRSFYNEQFF; CDR3 DNA: TGCAGTGCAGACAGCGGAAGATCATTCTACAATGAGCAGTTCTTC
J gene: TRBJ2-7; V gene: TRBV29-1; clone size: few; D gene: NA; CDR3 protein: CSVEVRTATYEQYF; CDR3 DNA: TGCAGCGTTGAAGTTCGGACGGCTACCTACGAGCAGTACTTC
J gene: TRBJ2-5; V gene: TRBV5-1; clone size: NA; D gene: NA; CDR3 protein: CASSENQETQYF; CDR3 DNA: TGCGCCAGCAGCGAAAACCAAGAGACCCAGTACTTC
J gene: TRBJ1-1; V gene: TRBV29-1; clone size: NA; D gene: NA; CDR3 protein: CSAQQGTEAFF; CDR3 DNA: TGCAGCGCACAACAGGGAACTGAAGCTTTCTTT
J gene: TRBJ1-5; V gene: TRBV20-1; clone size: few; D gene: NA; CDR3 protein: CSAPPFGGDQPQHF; CDR3 DNA: TGCAGTGCTCCTCCCTTCGGGGGAGATCAGCCCCAGCATTTT
J gene: TRBJ2-7; V gene: TRBV30; clone size: NA; D gene: NA; CDR3 protein: CAWSGQAYYEQYF; CDR3 DNA: TGTGCCTGGAGTGGGCAGGCCTACTACGAGCAGTACTTC
J gene: TRBJ2-1; V gene: TRBV12-3/TRBV12-4; clone size: NA; D gene: TRBD2; CDR3 protein: CASEAGGYNEQFF; CDR3 DNA: TGTGCCAGCGAAGCGGGGGGCTACAATGAGCAGTTCTTC
J gene: TRBJ1-2; V gene: TRBV12-3/TRBV12-4; clone size: NA; D gene: NA; CDR3 protein: CASSRRQENYGYTF; CDR3 DNA: TGTGCCAGCAGCCGCCGACAGGAGAACTATGGCTACACCTTC
J gene: TRBJ2-5; V gene: TRBV5-4; clone size: NA; D gene: TRBD1; CDR3 protein: CASRRDRDETQYF; CDR3 DNA: TGTGCCAGCAGACGGGACAGGGATGAGACCCAGTACTTC
J gene: TRBJ1-3; V gene: TRBV30; clone size: NA; D gene: NA; CDR3 protein: CAWSFSNSGNTIYF; CDR3 DNA: TGTGCCTGGAGTTTCTCAAACTCTGGAAACACCATATATTTT
J gene: TRBJ1-1; V gene: TRBV4-3; clone size: many; D gene: NA; CDR3 protein: CASSQGTNKLGTEAFF; CDR3 DNA: TGCGCCAGCAGCCAAGGGACAAATAAGCTAGGCACTGAAGCTTTCTTT
J gene: TRBJ1-1; V gene: TRBV7-9; clone size: few; D gene: TRBD1; CDR3 protein: CASSPHGGGQGEFF; CDR3 DNA: TGTGCCAGCAGCCCCCACGGGGGGGGACAGGGGGAATTCTTT
J gene: TRBJ2-7; V gene: TRBV11-3; clone size: NA; D gene: NA; CDR3 protein: CASSSTAYEQYF; CDR3 DNA: TGTGCCAGCAGCTCAACTGCCTACGAGCAGTACTTC
J gene: TRBJ1-1; V gene: TRBV3-1; clone size: few; D gene: NA; CDR3 protein: CASSQESNTEAFF; CDR3 DNA: TGTGCCAGCAGCCAAGAGAGCAACACTGAAGCTTTCTTT
J gene: TRBJ2-7; V gene: TRBV24-1; clone size: many; D gene: NA; CDR3 protein: CATSAGPSLAEQYF; CDR3 DNA: TGTGCCACCAGTGCCGGACCTTCCCTGGCCGAGCAGTACTTC
J gene: TRBJ2-7; V gene: TRBV12-3/TRBV12-4; clone size: few; D gene: TRBD1; CDR3 protein: CASRANRGPPYEQYF; CDR3 DNA: TGTGCCAGCAGGGCCAACAGGGGGCCACCCTACGAGCAGTACTTC
J gene: TRBJ1-2; V gene: TRBV10-3; clone size: many; D gene: NA; CDR3 protein: CAIRETANYGYTF; CDR3 DNA: TGTGCCATCAGGGAGACAGCTAACTATGGCTACACCTTC
J gene: TRBJ2-7; V gene: TRBV6-6; clone size: few; D gene: TRBD2; CDR3 protein: CASSYRPGTSGPIGYEQYF; CDR3 DNA: TGTGCCAGCAGTTACAGGCCGGGGACTAGCGGTCCCATCGGGTACGAGCAGTACTTC
J gene: TRBJ2-1; V gene: TRBV12-3/TRBV12-4; clone size: NA; D gene: TRBD2; CDR3 protein: CASSLARYWAGGLNEQFF; CDR3 DNA: TGTGCCAGCAGTTTAGCCCGTTATTGGGCGGGAGGGTTGAATGAGCAGTTCTTC
J gene: TRBJ1-4; V gene: TRBV5-5; clone size: few; D gene: NA; CDR3 protein: CASSLGGAGEKLFF; CDR3 DNA: TGTGCCAGCAGCTTGGGGGGCGCGGGTGAAAAACTGTTTTTT
J gene: TRBJ1-2; V gene: TRBV6-5; clone size: NA; D gene: NA; CDR3 protein: CASSYFGTRANYGYTF; CDR3 DNA: TGTGCCAGCAGTTACTTCGGAACAAGAGCTAACTATGGCTACACCTTC
J gene: TRBJ2-5; V gene: TRBV20-1; clone size: few; D gene: NA; CDR3 protein: CSATPSAPREETQYF; CDR3 DNA: TGCAGTGCTACGCCCTCGGCACCGAGAGAAGAGACCCAGTACTTC
J gene: TRBJ1-5; V gene: TRBV30; clone size: NA; D gene: TRBD1; CDR3 protein: CAWSVTRGGNQPQHF; CDR3 DNA: TGTGCCTGGAGTGTAACCAGGGGGGGGAATCAGCCCCAGCATTTT
J gene: TRBJ1-2; V gene: TRBV21-1; clone size: few; D gene: NA; CDR3 protein: CASSKSYTF; CDR3 DNA: TGTGCCAGCAGCAAGAGCTACACCTTC
J gene: TRBJ1-2; V gene: TRBV28; clone size: many; D gene: NA; CDR3 protein: CASSLEEDYGYTF; CDR3 DNA: TGTGCCAGCAGTTTAGAGGAGGACTATGGCTACACCTTC
J gene: TRBJ2-3; V gene: TRBV5-6; clone size: many; D gene: TRBD1; CDR3 protein: CASSTPTGGRPDTQYF; CDR3 DNA: TGTGCCAGCAGCACCCCGACAGGGGGCCGCCCAGATACGCAGTATTTT
J gene: TRBJ1-2; V gene: TRBV29-1; clone size: NA; D gene: NA; CDR3 protein: CSATRDLSYGYTF; CDR3 DNA: TGCAGCGCAACGAGGGACCTCTCATATGGCTACACCTTC
J gene: TRBJ2-1; V gene: TRBV5-1; clone size: NA; D gene: NA; CDR3 protein: CASSLGPWSSYNEQFF; CDR3 DNA: TGCGCCAGCAGCCTTGGACCCTGGAGCTCCTACAATGAGCAGTTCTTC
J gene: TRBJ2-1; V gene: TRBV24-1; clone size: NA; D gene: TRBD2; CDR3 protein: CATSDLTSGSEQFF; CDR3 DNA: TGTGCCACCAGTGATCTGACTAGCGGGAGTGAGCAGTTCTTC